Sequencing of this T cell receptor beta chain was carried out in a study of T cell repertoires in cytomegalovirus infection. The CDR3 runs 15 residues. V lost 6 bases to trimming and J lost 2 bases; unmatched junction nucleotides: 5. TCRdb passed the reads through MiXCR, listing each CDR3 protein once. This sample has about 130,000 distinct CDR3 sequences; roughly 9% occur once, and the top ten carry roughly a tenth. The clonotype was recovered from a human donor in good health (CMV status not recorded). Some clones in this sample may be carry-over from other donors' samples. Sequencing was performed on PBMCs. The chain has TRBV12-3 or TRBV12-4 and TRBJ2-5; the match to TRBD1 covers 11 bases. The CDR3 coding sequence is TGTGCCAGCAGAGCGGGACAGGGGGGGCAAGAGACCCAGTACTTC. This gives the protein CASRAGQGGQETQYF.